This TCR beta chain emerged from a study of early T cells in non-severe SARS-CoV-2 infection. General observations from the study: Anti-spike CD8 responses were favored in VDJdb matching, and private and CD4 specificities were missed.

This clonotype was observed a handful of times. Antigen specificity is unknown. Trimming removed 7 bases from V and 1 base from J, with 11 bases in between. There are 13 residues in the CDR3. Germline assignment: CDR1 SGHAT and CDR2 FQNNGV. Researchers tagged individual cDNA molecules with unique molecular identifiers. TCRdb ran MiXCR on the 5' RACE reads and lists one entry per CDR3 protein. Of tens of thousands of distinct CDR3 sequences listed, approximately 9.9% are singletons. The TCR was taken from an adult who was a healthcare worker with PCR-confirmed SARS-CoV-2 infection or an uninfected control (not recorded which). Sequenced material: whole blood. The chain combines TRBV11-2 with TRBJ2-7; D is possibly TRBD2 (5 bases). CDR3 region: CASKWESSYEQYF. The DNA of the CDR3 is TGTGCCAGCAAATGGGAGAGTTCCTACGAGCAGTACTTC.